This TCR beta chain was captured by sequencing in a study of T cell responses to AZD1222 COVID-19 vaccine (dated by TCRdb to the early 2020s). Study-wide context: TCR sequencing covered about 230 trial participants: about 210 given two doses of AZD1222 and 26 given two doses of MenACWY control vaccine. Trial participants were enrolled into age subgroups of 18-55, 56-69 and 70-plus years, which contained about 150, 27 and 61 TCR-sequenced participants, respectively. What the research found in general, with its limitations: Most participants were white British and females outnumbered males, and the authors suggested that clonal diversity may have been underestimated. Epitopes outside the regions mutated in the B.1.351 and B.1.1.7 variants were reportedly recognized by nearly half of the unique spike-specific TCRs. Conclusions about previously exposed vaccinees are limited because only six or seven AZD1222 recipients were SARS-CoV-2 seropositive at baseline. Because no day 14 peak-response samples were available, the repertoires could be characterized only after the peak T cell response. A significant rise in spike-specific TCR breadth and depth was observed after two AZD1222 doses relative to day 0 and relative to MenACWY recipients. Vaccine-associated CD4 TCRs spanned the whole spike protein, with dominant responses in regions 160-218 and 743-854. In the small 56-69-year group, the increase in depth fell short of significance, most likely because of low power.

A remark on this clone: Its antigen has not been determined. Per-base quality was not reported, and no clone a single base away is much larger than it.

The time point tag for this specimen amounts to: about 28 days (+/-7) after the second vaccine dose. AZD1222 recipients given second doses at about 4 weeks or at about 12 weeks were pooled, since spike-specific TCR depth and breadth were not found to differ between the two schedules. The vaccinee samples were drawn from two UK trials, COV001 and COV002, one of which was a single-blind randomized controlled phase 2/3 trial testing AZD1222 (ChAdOx1 nCoV-19) in healthy adults. For TCRbeta chain sequencing, PBMC samples were collected from trial participants at day 0 and at day 28 after the second dose. V is trimmed back by 0 bases and J by 5 bases, and the junction contains 7 bases that no gene match accounts for. Via the germline V gene, CDR1 is SGHVS and CDR2 FNYEAQ. Counted from cysteine to phenylalanine, this CDR3 has 17 amino acids. This entry keeps only the CDR3 DNA: 51 bases, framed from base 1.

The CDR3 regions of human TCRbeta chains were analyzed by immunosequencing. The source study handled its data this way. TCRs in the repertoires were compared against a reference library of SARS-CoV-2-specific TCRs that had been generated with the MIRA antigen-specificity platform. Breadth was defined as the fraction of unique TCRs that were SARS-CoV-2-associated. Depth was defined as the fraction of total T cells that were SARS-CoV-2-associated. Using the MIRA data, every spike-specific TCR was mapped to the spike region that the TCR reacted to and assigned to either a CD4 or a CD8 class. Log10-transformed breadth and depth values were compared by one-way ANOVA with Sidak's multiple comparisons tests. TCRdb's version of the immuneACCESS table is confined to in-frame rearrangements and falls short of the full clone set. An unresolved V gene accounts for under half of the shortfall where checked; the remainder is of unknown origin. From that table come the V and J calls and clone size; the DNA was used to work out D and trimming. The sample data list about 130,000 clones, and about 88% of these were observed just once. In total, the top ten clones hold 8% to 10% of the sample.

The TCR sequence derives from an adult who received the AZD1222 COVID-19 vaccine. Sequenced material: peripheral blood, taken 28 days after the second AZD1222 dose. The sequence joins TRBV7-6 to TRBJ2-2, with 9 junctional bases fitting TRBD2. The DNA is as follows: TGTGCCAGCAGCTTAGCTAGCGGGGGCCTCCGGACCGGGGAGCTGTTTTTT. Translated, it gives CASSLASGGLRTGELFF.